Each of the 32 T cell receptor beta chains below was sequenced from the same sample in a study of vaccination effects on CD4 cells after COVID-19. In the ViraFEST assay, antigen-specific CD4+ clonotypes were identified by expansion after peptide-pool stimulation. Upon completion of 10 to 11 days in culture, CD4+ T cells were isolated. It was between March and December 2020 that the person had a SARS-CoV-2 infection confirmed by PCR. Some clones are missing from TCRdb's copy, which holds only in-frame ones; the method was immunoSEQ multiplex PCR. Of around 28,000 clones in the sample, roughly two thirds were seen once. These receptors have no known antigen. The sample was CD4+ T cells from PBMCs cultured with SARS-CoV-2 spike peptides, taken before COVID-19 vaccination. These receptor sequences come from a human donor who had a prior SARS-CoV-2 infection.

The CDR3 loop reads CASSLMSGNTEAFF. The CDR3 region has the DNA TGTGCCAGCAGCTTAATGTCGGGAAATACTGAAGCTTTCTTT. The V gene is TRBV7-3, the J gene TRBJ1-1; D unresolved. Trimming took off 1 base at V and 5 bases at J, with 11 bases between the two ends. Germline V gives CDR1 SGHTA, CDR2 FQGTGA. The CDR3 is 14 amino acids.

The genes are TRBV28 and TRBJ1-1; 10 nucleotides align to TRBD1. V lost 5 bases and J lost 6; bases outside the gene matches: 9. Germline V gene data show CDR1 as MDHEN and CDR2 as SYDVKM. CDR3 length: 15 residues. In DNA form, the CDR3 reads TGTGCCAGCAGTACCGAGACAGGGGGCAGGCCTGAAGCTTTCTTT. Residues: CASSTETGGRPEAFF.

The chain couples TRBV6-4 to TRBJ2-2; D unclear. There are 14 residues in the CDR3. CDR1 is MRHNA and CDR2 is SNTAGT in the germline V gene. Deletions cut 7 bases from V and 3 bases from J, with 12 bases between. CDR3 amino acids: CASMDEMDTGELFF. Here the CDR3 DNA reads TGTGCCAGCATGGATGAGATGGACACCGGGGAGCTGTTTTTT.

The V gene is TRBV4-2, the J gene TRBJ1-2; the D gene is possibly TRBD1 (6 bases). V was trimmed by 6 bases and J by 3 bases, leaving 14 bases between them. The CDR3 is made up of 14 amino acids. Germline V gives CDR1 LGHNA, CDR2 YNFKEQ. The DNA of the CDR3 is TGTGCCAGCAGGCCCGGGGACACGGACTATGGCTACACCTTC. It translates to CASRPGDTDYGYTF.

There are a few counts of this clone. At one boundary the junction diverges from the germline segment, which might be a read error. The chain links TRBV12-5 to TRBJ2-7, with a weak D call TRBD2 (6 bases). CDR1 is LGHNT and CDR2 is FRNRAP in the germline V gene. CDR3 length: 16 residues. CDR3: CASGLRDFGVSPELYF. For the CDR3, the DNA is TGTGCTAGTGGTTTACGGGACTTTGGTGTTTCCCCCGAGCTGTACTTC.

Only one count was recorded for this clone. The gene calls are TRBV2 and TRBJ2-1; D unclear. The CDR3 consists of 13 residues. Germline lookup yields CDR1 SNHLY and CDR2 FYNNEI. Trimming pared 5 bases from V and 8 bases from J, leaving 13 bases between. CDR3 coding DNA: TGTGCCAGCAGTCCGTACTTAGGTCATGAGCAGTTCTTC. Protein sequence: CASSPYLGHEQFF.

This chain connects TRBV15 to TRBJ1-6, with D hard to call. Trimming removed 3 bases from V and 7 bases from J, with 13 bases in between. The CDR3 is made up of 15 amino acids. Germline CDR1 LNHNV, CDR2 YYDKDF (reference sequence). The CDR3 loop is CATSREGRENSPLHF. The CDR3 nucleotides read TGTGCCACCAGCAGGGAGGGTCGCGAAAATTCACCCCTCCACTTT.

The chain joins TRBV5-4 to TRBJ2-3, with unresolved D. Germline CDR1 is SGHNT and CDR2 is YYREEE (reference sequence). V was pared by 5 bases and J by 2 bases, with 9 bases between. This CDR3 spans 13 amino acids. The CDR3 sequence: CASSTPFTDTQYF. CDR3 nucleotide sequence: TGTGCCAGCAGTACACCCTTCACAGATACGCAGTATTTT.

The chain couples TRBV6-6 to TRBJ1-1, with D tentatively TRBD1 (6 bases). The CDR3 contains 14 residues. Germline CDR1 MNHNY, CDR2 SVGAGI (reference sequence). The V end lost 6 bases, the J end lost 3 bases, and 14 bases lay between the germline ends. CDR3 loop: CASSYQGIDTEAFF. As DNA, the CDR3 is TGTGCCAGCAGCTACCAGGGGATTGACACTGAAGCTTTCTTT.

The genes are TRBV6-5 and TRBJ1-6; D not resolved. Germline CDR1 MNHEY, CDR2 SVGAGI. The CDR3 is made up of 15 amino acids. V gave up 7 bases and J gave up 5 bases, with 15 bases separating them. The CDR3 loop reads CASTTGVLDNSPLHF. Written as DNA, the CDR3 is TGTGCCAGCACAACCGGGGTACTTGATAATTCACCCCTCCACTTT.

The V and J genes are TRBV20-1 and TRBJ1-2; tentative D call: TRBD1 (6 bases). Germline V gene lookup returns CDR1 DFQATT and CDR2 SNEGSKA (reference sequence). CDR3 length equals 15 residues. Trimming removed 3 bases at V and 4 bases at J, with 18 bases between. The CDR3: CSASSGGGDFYGYTF. CDR3 nucleotide sequence: TGCAGTGCTAGTTCGGGGGGCGGGGACTTCTATGGCTACACCTTC.

In its sample, this clone was seen once. V is TRBV4-3 and J is TRBJ2-3, with D possibly being TRBD2 (5 bases). Per germline, CDR1 LGHNA and CDR2 YSLEER. CDR3 length: 13 amino acids. V was pared by 2 bases and J by 7 bases, with 10 bases between. The CDR3 spells CASSQSDGNTQYF. CDR3 sequence (DNA): TGCGCCAGCAGCCAATCAGACGGGAATACGCAGTATTTT.

In its sample, this clone was seen once. This chain's CDR3 is CASSFLFQGSEQYF. The DNA for the CDR3 is TGTGCCAGCAGCTTCCTTTTCCAGGGGAGCGAGCAGTACTTC. This chain connects TRBV11-3 to TRBJ2-7, with D tentatively TRBD1 (6 bases). This CDR3 contains 14 residues. Per the germline V gene, CDR1 is SGHNT and CDR2 is YENEEA. Trimming removed 3 bases at V and 6 bases at J, with 15 bases between.

The V call is TRBV7-2, the J call TRBJ2-7; D may match TRBD1 or TRBD2 (6 bases each). There are 17 residues in the CDR3. Germline loops: CDR1 SGHTA, CDR2 FQGNSA. Trimming pared 1 base from V and 0 bases from J, leaving 16 bases between. CDR3 residues: CASSLEGGLISSYEQYF. CDR3 sequence (DNA): TGTGCCAGCAGCTTAGAGGGGGGACTGATAAGCTCCTACGAGCAGTACTTC.

The rearrangement joins TRBV7-9 to TRBJ2-6, with no clear D. Germline CDR1 SEHNR, CDR2 FQNEAQ (reference sequence). Between the trimmed V and J ends, which lost 1 base and 4 bases, there was a span of 5 bases. The CDR3 loop spans 14 amino acids. The CDR3 DNA follows: TGTGCCAGCAGCTTAGAGTGGGGGGCCAACGTCCTGACTTTC. It encodes CASSLEWGANVLTF.

This clone was detected a few times. The chain couples TRBV29-1 to TRBJ2-7; 8 bases line up with TRBD2. V gave up 1 base and J gave up 3 bases; unmatched junction bases: 8. Germline CDR1 reads SQVTM; CDR2 reads ANQGSEA. The CDR3 loop spans 15 amino acids. CDR3 DNA sequence: TGCAGCGTTGAAGTGGAACTAGCGGTAAACTACGAGCAGTACTTC. Encoded protein: CSVEVELAVNYEQYF.

The J gene is TRBJ1-1, the V gene TRBV5-1; TRBD1 matches at 9 bases. V shed 7 bases, J shed 5 bases, and the junction held 9 bases outside the gene matches. The CDR3 is 14 amino acids. The V gene's germline CDR1 is SGHRS and CDR2 YFSETQ. The CDR3 nucleotides are TGCGCCAGCCAACGGGACAGGGAAGGTACTGAAGCTTTCTTT. Translated, it gives CASQRDREGTEAFF.

The genes are TRBV6-5 and TRBJ1-3, with TRBD1 matching 7 bases. Germline lookup yields CDR1 MNHEY and CDR2 SVGAGI. The CDR3 loop spans 15 amino acids. The trim removed 6 bases at V and 0 bases at J, leaving 5 bases unmatched. The CDR3 sequence: CASRTGTVSGNTIYF. The DNA of the CDR3 is TGTGCCAGCAGGACAGGGACAGTCTCTGGAAACACCATATATTTT.

The chain has TRBV11-2 and TRBJ1-5; D gene ambiguous. The CDR3 runs to 13 residues. Looked up from germline, CDR1 is SGHAT and CDR2 is FQNNGV. Trimming pared 1 base from V and 7 bases from J, leaving 8 bases between. This chain's CDR3 is CASSLAHDQPQHF. CDR3 in DNA: TGTGCCAGCAGCTTAGCTCATGACCAGCCCCAGCATTTT.

The chain employs TRBV5-4 and TRBJ2-3, with D unresolved. The CDR3 contains 14 residues. Trimming took 4 bases from V and 0 from J, leaving 9 bases between them. CDR1 is SGHNT, CDR2 YYREEE, per germline (reference sequence). As DNA, the CDR3 is TGTGCCAGCAGCGGGCACCGTAGCACAGATACGCAGTATTTT. Its translation is CASSGHRSTDTQYF.

The rearrangement uses TRBV7-3 and TRBJ2-1; D is uncertain. V dropped 1 base and J dropped 3 bases, with 16 bases sitting between them. The CDR3 runs to 17 residues. Germline V gives CDR1 SGHTA, CDR2 FQGTGA. The DNA for the CDR3 is TGTGCCAGCAGCTTAAAGTCTTGGGTTGAGCGCTACAATGAGCAGTTCTTC. Translation: CASSLKSWVERYNEQFF.

This chain connects TRBV13 to TRBJ2-6, with D unresolved. This CDR3 is built from 15 residues. V was trimmed by 5 bases and J by 0 bases, leaving 8 bases between them. The V gene's germline CDR1 is PRHDT and CDR2 FYEKMQ (reference sequence). The CDR3 sequence: CASSLWFSGANVLTF. CDR3 DNA sequence: TGTGCCAGCAGCCTGTGGTTCTCTGGGGCCAACGTCCTGACTTTC.

This clone occurred a few times. This sequence joins TRBV9 and TRBJ2-1; 11 bases map to TRBD2. CDR1 and CDR2 (germline): SGDLS, YYNGEE. Trimming at V came to 4 bases and at J to 5 bases, leaving 8 bases not matched to a gene. This CDR3 has 16 residues. Written as DNA, the CDR3 is TGTGCCAGCAGCACCTTAGCGGGGGGGCCTGACAATGAGCAGTTCTTC. Encoded protein: CASSTLAGGPDNEQFF.

CDR3 loop: CATSGRGGDQETQYF. The CDR3 DNA reads TGTGCCACCAGCGGGAGAGGAGGGGACCAAGAGACCCAGTACTTC. The V gene is TRBV15, the J gene TRBJ2-5; D possibly corresponds to TRBD2 (6 bases). This CDR3 spans 15 amino acids. Trimming removed 5 bases from V and 0 bases from J, with 13 bases in between. Germline V gene sequence: CDR1 LNHNV, CDR2 YYDKDF (reference sequence).

J is TRBJ1-6 and V is TRBV20-1; D call uncertain. This CDR3 is built from 16 residues. Between the trimmed V and J ends, which lost 3 bases and 0 bases, there was a span of 12 bases. The germline gives CDR1 DFQATT, CDR2 SNEGSKA (reference sequence). DNA of the CDR3: TGCAGTGCTAGTTTGGCGGCCCTCTCCTATAATTCACCCCTCCACTTT. This encodes CSASLAALSYNSPLHF.

The V and J genes are TRBV2 and TRBJ2-1; 12 bases align to TRBD2. J was trimmed by 6 bases and V by 5 bases; bases with no gene match: 5. Germline values: CDR1 SNHLY, CDR2 FYNNEI. This CDR3 has 15 residues. The CDR3 loop reads CASSRTSGKVNEQFF. The CDR3 DNA reads TGTGCCAGCAGTAGGACTAGCGGGAAGGTCAATGAGCAGTTCTTC.

J is TRBJ2-3 and V is TRBV5-1; a possible D gene is TRBD1 (6 bases). The V gene's germline CDR1 is SGHRS and CDR2 YFSETQ. CDR3 length: 13 amino acids. With 2 bases removed from V and 6 bases from J, the gap between germline ends came to 10 bases. This CDR3 is CASSFGQSDTQYF. CDR3 coding DNA: TGCGCCAGCAGCTTCGGACAGTCTGATACGCAGTATTTT.

The CDR3 is CAWSVGRGLQPQHF. CDR3 nucleotide sequence: TGTGCCTGGAGTGTCGGCAGGGGACTCCAGCCCCAGCATTTT. The chain recombines TRBV30 with TRBJ1-5, with D maybe TRBD1 (6 bases). V was trimmed by 0 bases and J by 7 bases, leaving 13 bases between them. The CDR3 extends over 14 amino acids. Germline V gene data show CDR1 as GTSNPN and CDR2 as SVGIG (reference sequence).

In its sample, this clone was seen a few times. This rearrangement joins TRBV7-2 to TRBJ1-2, with D possibly TRBD1 on 6 matching bases. Germline CDR1 reads SGHTA; CDR2 reads FQGNSA. V lost 1 base to trimming and J lost 2 bases, with 8 bases between them. This CDR3 has 14 amino acids. In DNA, the CDR3 is TGTGCCAGCAGCTTAGAGCAGGGGAACTATGGCTACACCTTC. Protein: CASSLEQGNYGYTF.

This rearrangement joins TRBV14 to TRBJ2-1, with D possibly being TRBD2 (6 bases). The germline V gene encodes CDR1 SGHDN and CDR2 FVKESK. The CDR3 is made up of 17 amino acids. Trimming removed 2 bases from V and 4 bases from J, with 18 bases in between. The CDR3 coding sequence is TGTGCCAGCAGCCAATGGATTGGGAGCGGGCGTTACAATGAGCAGTTCTTC. Translation: CASSQWIGSGRYNEQFF.

Only one count was recorded for this clone. The rearrangement uses TRBV28 and TRBJ1-1; a weak D match, TRBD1 (6 bases). Trimming took off 10 bases at V and 4 bases at J, with 16 bases between the two ends. The CDR3 has 13 amino acids. Germline CDR1 reads MDHEN; CDR2 reads SYDVKM. The CDR3, as DNA: TGTGCCACCACCCGAGGAGGGGGCACTGAAGCTTTCTTT. Translating gives CATTRGGGTEAFF.

This clone was seen only a few times. The chain has TRBV5-4 and TRBJ2-5; a weak D match, TRBD1 (5 bases). Per the germline V gene, CDR1 is SGHNT and CDR2 is YYREEE (reference sequence). Trimming pared 5 bases from V and 0 bases from J, leaving 11 bases between. The CDR3 loop spans 14 amino acids. CDR3 coding DNA: TGTGCCAGCAGACAGGCAGGGAACCAAGAGACCCAGTACTTC. Its protein is CASRQAGNQETQYF.